One sample yielded the 22 T cell receptor beta chains listed below, sequenced in a study of Ad26.COV2.S vaccination and SARS-CoV-2 variants (dated by TCRdb to the early 2020s). The label giving this sample's treatment or condition can be read as: roughly 18 received Ad26.COV2.S at low or high dose, single or two shots; about five received placebo; per-sample allocation not given. Repertoires of vaccine and placebo recipients were sequenced from samples collected on day 63 after the first injection. The library was obtained by the immunoSEQ multiplex PCR assay. Sourced from immuneACCESS, this table was stored by TCRdb with only in-frame sequences that have V and J called. A share of the clones is absent; for the studies checked, an unresolved V gene accounts for under half, and the remainder has no known explanation. The sample includes some 300,000 clones, with around 84% observed a single time. In total, the top ten clones hold 1.9% of the sample.

The specimen comprised peripheral blood, sampled in a trial of Ad26.COV2.S vaccine versus placebo. The origin of the receptors is a person aged 18-60 years who received the Ad26.COV2.S COVID-19 vaccine or a placebo.

This clone was seen a single time. This chain connects TRBV30 to TRBJ2-5; tentatively, D is TRBD2 (7 bases). Trimming stripped 2 bases from V and 1 base from J, with 14 bases between. Germline loops: CDR1 GTSNPN, CDR2 SVGIG (reference sequence). The length of the CDR3 is 15 residues. CDR3 sequence reads: CAWSLTRGLQETQYF. The CDR3 DNA follows: TGTGCCTGGAGTCTAACGCGGGGGCTCCAAGAGACCCAGTACTTC. Full variable domain (rest looked up from reference TRBV30 and TRBJ2-5): SQTIHQWPATLVQPVGSPLSLECTVEGTSNPNLYWYRQAAGRGLQLLFYSVGIGQISSEVPQNLSASRPQDRQFILSSKKLLLSDSGFYLCAWSLTRGLQETQYFGPGTRLLVL.

This clone came up a few times. The gene calls are TRBV27 and TRBJ1-1; D is possibly TRBD1 (6 bases). Germline values: CDR1 MNHEY, CDR2 SMNVEV (reference sequence). This CDR3 has 13 residues. The ends were cut back, 7 bases at V and 6 bases at J, with 15 bases in the middle. CDR3 nucleotides: TGTGCCAGCAAGGGGGGCGTAACCCCTGAAGCTTTCTTT. This sequence encodes CASKGGVTPEAFF.

The genes are TRBV7-8 and TRBJ1-1; a weak D match, TRBD1 (5 bases). This CDR3 spans 15 amino acids. Germline values: CDR1 SGHVS, CDR2 FQNEAQ. V was cut by 5 bases and J by 0 bases, with 13 bases left in between. The CDR3 DNA is TGTGCCAGCAGCCGAGGGGCCCGTCTGAACACTGAAGCTTTCTTT. This gives the protein CASSRGARLNTEAFF.

The chain uses TRBV19 and TRBJ1-5; possibly TRBD1 for D (5 bases). The CDR3 has 14 amino acids. Germline CDR1 LNHDA, CDR2 SQIVND (reference sequence). V lost 5 bases to trimming and J lost 4 bases, with 12 bases between them. The chain's CDR3 is CASSLRGLNQPQHF. The CDR3 bases are TGTGCCAGTAGTCTCCGGGGCCTGAATCAGCCCCAGCATTTT.

This rearrangement joins TRBV18 to TRBJ2-2, with 8 bases matching TRBD1. The germline V gene encodes CDR1 KGHSH and CDR2 LQKENI. After removal of 0 bases from V and 3 bases from J, the junction contained 12 bases not matched to a gene. This CDR3 spans 19 amino acids. The CDR3 spells CASSPPEAKTQGDTGELFF. The CDR3 DNA reads TGTGCCAGCTCACCACCGGAGGCGAAAACACAGGGGGACACCGGGGAGCTGTTTTTT.

About this clone: This specimen includes other DNA sequences encoding the same CDR3. The chain carries TRBV9 and TRBJ2-1, with D perhaps matching TRBD1 (5 bases). Deletions cut 0 bases from V and 0 bases from J, with 7 bases between. CDR1 and CDR2 from the germline V gene are SGDLS and YYNGEE. This CDR3 region has 15 residues. CDR3 residues: CASSVDRGSYNEQFF. The CDR3 nucleotides read TGTGCCAGCAGCGTAGATAGGGGCTCCTACAATGAGCAGTTCTTC.

The rearrangement links TRBV14 to TRBJ1-3; TRBD1 might be the D (5 bases). Germline V gene lookup returns CDR1 SGHDN and CDR2 FVKESK. Trimming removed 0 bases from V and 2 bases from J, with 8 bases in between. The CDR3 has 15 residues. CDR3 in amino acids: CASSQDWGAGNTIYF. For the CDR3, the DNA is TGTGCCAGCAGCCAAGATTGGGGGGCTGGAAACACCATATATTTT.

This clone appeared once. J is TRBJ1-1 and V is TRBV14; D may be TRBD1 (6 bases). The CDR3 has 13 amino acids. V was trimmed by 4 bases and J by 0 bases, leaving 6 bases between them. Germline CDR1 SGHDN, CDR2 FVKESK. This chain's CDR3 is CASSRGLNTEAFF. DNA of the CDR3: TGTGCCAGCAGCCGGGGGCTGAACACTGAAGCTTTCTTT. The full variable domain, its missing parts supplied by reference TRBV14 and TRBJ1-1, is EAGVTQFPSHSVIEKGQTVTLRCDPISGHDNLYWYRRVMGKEIKFLLHFVKESKQDESGMPNNRFLAERTGGTYSTLKVQPAELEDSGVYFCASSRGLNTEAFFGQGTRLTVV.

The rearrangement links TRBV6-5 to TRBJ2-5; D perhaps matches TRBD2 (5 bases). CDR1 and CDR2 from the germline V gene are MNHEY and SVGAGI. The CDR3 extends over 14 amino acids. Between the trimmed V and J ends, which lost 2 bases and 2 bases, there was a span of 9 bases. The CDR3 nucleotides read TGTGCCAGCAGTTACAACGGGAATCAAGAGACCCAGTACTTC. Encoded protein: CASSYNGNQETQYF.

The chain joins TRBV6-1 to TRBJ1-2; D not resolved. Germline V lookup: CDR1 MNHNS, CDR2 SASEGT. The length of the CDR3 is 14 residues. The ends were cut back, 3 bases at V and 3 bases at J, with 11 bases in the middle. The CDR3, as DNA: TGTGCCAGCAGTGATCCGGGCCGCTACTATGGCTACACCTTC. Its protein is CASSDPGRYYGYTF.

This chain joins TRBV10-3 and TRBJ1-2, with D tentatively TRBD1 (5 bases). Between the trimmed V and J ends, which lost 5 bases and 1 base, there was a span of 14 bases. Germline V gene data show CDR1 as ENHRY and CDR2 as SYGVKD. The CDR3 totals 15 residues. DNA of the CDR3: TGTGCCATCAGTCACAGCGGTGGGGGTAACTATGGCTACACCTTC. Its translation is CAISHSGGGNYGYTF.

J is TRBJ1-1 and V is TRBV6-5, with 7 bases that match TRBD1. The germline V gene encodes CDR1 MNHEY and CDR2 SVGAGI. The CDR3 covers 15 residues. The junction had 12 bases not matched to a gene; V was cut back by 6 bases and J by 5 bases. CDR3 DNA: TGTGCCAGCAGACCCGGGACAGCAAGTGCGACTGAAGCTTTCTTT. This gives the protein CASRPGTASATEAFF.

This clone was observed once. The chain combines TRBV3-1 (or the pseudogene TRBV3-2) with TRBJ1-1, with D uncertain. Germline V gene data show CDR1 as LGHDT and CDR2 as YNNKEL (reference sequence). CDR3 size: 13 residues. Trimming left V 5 bases short and J 0 bases short, with 7 bases between. The CDR3 DNA is TGTGCCAGCAGCACCCCCATGAACACTGAAGCTTTCTTT. It yields the protein CASSTPMNTEAFF.

The count of this clone is one. This chain joins TRBV5-1 and TRBJ1-2; TRBD1 matches at 7 bases. J was trimmed by 1 base and V by 7 bases; bases with no gene match: 7. Germline values: CDR1 SGHRS, CDR2 YFSETQ. The CDR3 extends over 14 amino acids. CDR3 nucleotide sequence: TGCGCCAGCGGACTCGGGACAGTTAACTATGGCTACACCTTC. This encodes CASGLGTVNYGYTF.

CDR3 DNA: TGTGCCAGCAGCGCCTTCATCACAGGGGGCGCAGGGGGCTACACCTTC. Translated, it gives CASSAFITGGAGGYTF. The V gene is TRBV9, the J gene TRBJ1-2, with 9 nucleotides matching TRBD1. Germline CDR1 is SGDLS and CDR2 is YYNGEE. Losses at the gene ends were 3 bases for V and 8 bases for J; bases not matched to a gene: 14. The CDR3 is 16 residues long.

The V and J genes are TRBV7-7 and TRBJ2-1; no clear D. The germline gives CDR1 SSHAT, CDR2 FNYEAQ (reference sequence). The V and J ends lost 1 base and 10 bases respectively, with 17 bases between them. The CDR3 is 15 residues long. DNA for the CDR3: TGTGCCAGCAGCTTAGTCGCAAGCGCGCCCGGCGAGCAGTTCTTC. Its translation: CASSLVASAPGEQFF. The entire variable domain, with the rest obtained from reference TRBV7-7 and TRBJ2-1, is as follows: GAGVSQSPRYKVTKRGQDVTLRCDPISSHATLYWYQQALGQGPEFLTYFNYEAQPDKSGLPSDRFSAERPEGSISTLTIQRTEQRDSAMYRCASSLVASAPGEQFFGPGTRLTVL.

The chain employs TRBV20-1 and TRBJ1-2, with no clear D. V was pared by 3 bases and J by 3 bases, with 11 bases between. Germline values: CDR1 DFQATT, CDR2 SNEGSKA (reference sequence). CDR3 length: 13 amino acids. The chain's CDR3 is CSASAAGHYGYTF. The CDR3, as DNA: TGCAGTGCTAGTGCGGCCGGTCACTATGGCTACACCTTC.

This clone was counted only a few times. J is TRBJ2-1 and V is TRBV7-2; TRBD2 matches 13 bases. J gave up 9 bases and V 6 bases, and 14 bases lay outside the gene matches. This CDR3 has 17 residues. Germline-derived CDR1 and CDR2 are SGHTA and FQGNSA. The CDR3 loop reads CASSLLAGGHRECEQFF. The CDR3 DNA reads as TGTGCCAGCAGTTTACTAGCGGGGGGGCACCGGGAGTGTGAGCAGTTCTTC.

The chain is built from TRBV9 and TRBJ2-7, with TRBD1 as a possible D gene (6 bases). The CDR3 spans 14 residues. Trimming took 0 bases from V and 1 from J, leaving 8 bases between them. Germline CDR1 and CDR2: SGDLS and YYNGEE. CDR3 loop: CASSVGGQSYEQYF. The CDR3 coding sequence is TGTGCCAGCAGCGTAGGTGGACAGTCCTACGAGCAGTACTTC. Full variable domain (outside the CDR3, taken from reference TRBV9 and TRBJ2-7): DSGVTQTPKHLITATGQRVTLRCSPRSGDLSVYWYQQSLDQGLQFLIQYYNGEERAKGNILERFSAQQFPDLHSELNLSSLELGDSALYFCASSVGGQSYEQYFGPGTRLTVT.

The chain is built from TRBV21-1 and TRBJ1-1; the table's D call, TRBD1, has no DNA check behind it. TRBV21-1 is a pseudogene segment. The CDR3 length is 15 residues. DNA of the CDR3: TGTGCCAGCAGCAAAGAAGATGGGGACAGGGCCAAAGCTTTCTTT. This gives the protein CASSKEDGDRAKAFF.

V is TRBV7-9 and J is TRBJ2-1, with TRBD1 matching over 9 bases. V shed 4 bases and J 9 bases; nucleotides not matched to a gene: 7. The CDR3 extends over 14 amino acids. CDR1 is SEHNR and CDR2 is FQNEAQ in the germline V gene (reference sequence). Here the CDR3 DNA reads TGTGCCAGCAGCTGGGACAGGGAATGGGCTGAGCAGTTCTTC. Its protein product is CASSWDREWAEQFF.

V usage is TRBV7-9 and J usage is TRBJ1-6, with D possibly TRBD1 on 5 matching bases. The CDR3 contains 15 residues. V shed 7 bases and J shed 7 bases, with 17 bases lying between them. CDR1 SEHNR and CDR2 FQNEAQ come from the germline V gene (reference sequence). As DNA, the CDR3 is TGTGCCAGCACCTTGTTTTTGGGGGAAAATTCACCCCTCCACTTT. Protein: CASTLFLGENSPLHF.